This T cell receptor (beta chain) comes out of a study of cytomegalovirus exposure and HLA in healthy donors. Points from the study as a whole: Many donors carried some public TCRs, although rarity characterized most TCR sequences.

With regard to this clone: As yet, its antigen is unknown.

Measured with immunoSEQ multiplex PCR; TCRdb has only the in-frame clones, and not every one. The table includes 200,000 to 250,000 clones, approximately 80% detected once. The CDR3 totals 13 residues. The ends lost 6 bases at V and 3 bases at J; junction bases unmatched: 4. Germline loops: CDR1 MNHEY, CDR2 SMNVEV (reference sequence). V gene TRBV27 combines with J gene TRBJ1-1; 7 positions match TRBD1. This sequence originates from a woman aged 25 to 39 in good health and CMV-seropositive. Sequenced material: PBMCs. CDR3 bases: TGTGCCAGCAGGGGGGGACAGTACACTGAAGCTTTCTTT. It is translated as CASRGGQYTEAFF.